This entry lists 28 T cell receptor beta chains sequenced from one sample in a study of early T cells in non-severe SARS-CoV-2 infection. TCRdb recomputed calls from the 5' RACE reads with MiXCR, one row per CDR3 protein. The profile shows more than 90,000 distinct CDR3 sequences, around 13% of them singletons. The sequencing input was whole blood. These receptor sequences come from an adult who was a healthcare worker with PCR-confirmed SARS-CoV-2 infection or an uninfected control (not recorded which).

The J gene is TRBJ1-1, the V gene TRBV29-1; D may be TRBD1 (6 bases). The ends were cut back, 5 bases at V and 3 bases at J, with 13 bases in the middle. This CDR3 spans 13 amino acids. Germline V gene data show CDR1 as SQVTM and CDR2 as ANQGSEA. The CDR3 spells CSVMTGLYTEAFF. CDR3 in DNA: TGCAGCGTTATGACAGGCCTCTACACTGAAGCTTTCTTT.

This clonotype was seen repeatedly, ten times or more. V is TRBV28 and J is TRBJ2-7; no definite D call. Germline CDR1 is MDHEN and CDR2 is SYDVKM. The CDR3 runs 14 residues. Trimming left V 6 bases short and J 3 bases short, with 15 bases between. CDR3 amino acids: CASSLPQSIYEQYF. DNA for the CDR3: TGTGCCAGCAGCTTGCCCCAATCGATCTACGAGCAGTACTTC.

The chain has TRBV28 and TRBJ2-3, with TRBD2 matching over 16 bases. After removal of 6 bases from V and 5 bases from J, the junction contained 2 bases not matched to a gene. CDR3 length: 15 amino acids. Looked up from germline, CDR1 is MDHEN and CDR2 is SYDVKM. CDR3 sequence (DNA): TGTGCCAGCAGCGGGACTAGCGGGGGGGTAGATACGCAGTATTTT. It specifies CASSGTSGGVDTQYF.

V and J are TRBV29-1 and TRBJ2-7, with D possibly being TRBD1 (6 bases). The germline V and J ends were trimmed by 7 bases and 7 bases, with 20 bases remaining between them. The CDR3 extends over 13 amino acids. CDR1 is SQVTM and CDR2 is ANQGSEA in the germline V gene. The CDR3 DNA reads as TGCAGCGCTGAGGCGGGTCAGGGGAAGGAGCAGTACTTC. It is translated as CSAEAGQGKEQYF.

This clonotype occurred many times. The chain combines TRBV10-3 with TRBJ1-1, with a weak D call TRBD1 (5 bases). The CDR3 is 13 residues long. The germline V gene has CDR1 ENHRY and CDR2 SYGVKD. Trimming removed 4 bases from V and 3 bases from J, with 9 bases in between. CDR3 sequence: CAISVGEHTEAFF. The CDR3, as DNA: TGTGCCATCAGTGTAGGGGAGCACACTGAAGCTTTCTTT.

This clonotype was seen many times. The chain recombines TRBV10-3 with TRBJ1-1; D perhaps matches TRBD1 (6 bases). Trimming left V 5 bases short and J 5 bases short, with 24 bases between. The length of the CDR3 is 17 residues. Germline V CDR1 and CDR2: ENHRY, SYGVKD. CDR3 DNA sequence: TGTGCCATCAGTCCTAGGGACCAGGGGACCCCAATAACTGAAGCTTTCTTT. It codes for CAISPRDQGTPITEAFF.

This clonotype came up a few times. J is TRBJ2-7 and V is TRBV10-2, with D possibly matching TRBD1 (5 bases). The CDR3 runs to 15 residues. Trimming took off 2 bases at V and 0 bases at J, with 11 bases between the two ends. The germline V gene encodes CDR1 WSHSY and CDR2 SAAADI. CDR3 region: CASSEETVPSYEQYF. The CDR3 coding sequence is TGCGCCAGCAGTGAGGAGACAGTTCCCTCCTACGAGCAGTACTTC.

This clonotype turned up a few times. This rearrangement joins TRBV6-6 to TRBJ2-1; TRBD1 agrees at 10 bases. This CDR3 is built from 16 residues. Germline CDR1 MNHNY, CDR2 SVGAGI (reference sequence). V shed 7 bases and J 5 bases; nucleotides not matched to a gene: 11. DNA of the CDR3: TGTGCCAGCAACCCCAACCGGGACAGGGGCCACAATGAGCAGTTCTTC. It yields the protein CASNPNRDRGHNEQFF.

This clonotype was detected ten times or more. J is TRBJ1-6 and V is TRBV6-5; D may be TRBD1 (5 bases). V was cut by 6 bases and J by 5 bases, with 14 bases left in between. There are 15 residues in the CDR3. Per the germline V gene, CDR1 is MNHEY and CDR2 is SVGAGI. The CDR3: CASRQAGAHNSPLHF. As DNA, the CDR3 is TGTGCCAGCAGACAAGCTGGGGCTCATAATTCACCCCTCCACTTT.

This clonotype was detected a few times. The chain links TRBV7-9 to TRBJ2-1; TRBD2 is a possible D gene (6 bases). Trimming took 0 bases from V and 2 from J, leaving 14 bases between them. The CDR3 loop spans 17 amino acids. CDR1 SEHNR and CDR2 FQNEAQ come from the germline V gene (reference sequence). CDR3 loop: CASSLAMRGFPYNEQFF. The DNA of the CDR3 is TGTGCCAGCAGCTTAGCGATGCGGGGCTTCCCCTACAATGAGCAGTTCTTC.

At least ten counts were recorded for this clonotype. The V gene is TRBV3-1, the J gene TRBJ2-3; D unresolved. The germline V gene encodes CDR1 LGHDT and CDR2 YNNKEL (reference sequence). Trimming took off 1 base at V and 0 bases at J, with 2 bases between the two ends. The CDR3 sequence is 13 residues long. The CDR3 nucleotides read TGTGCCAGCAGCCAAGCAAGCACAGATACGCAGTATTTT. The encoded protein is CASSQASTDTQYF.

This chain connects TRBV6-2 or TRBV6-3 to TRBJ2-1, with 9 bases matching TRBD2. This CDR3 is 15 amino acids long. The V gene end was trimmed by 7 bases and the J gene end by 0 bases; junction bases not matched to a gene: 4. Germline V gives CDR1 MNHEY, CDR2 SVGEGT. CDR3 nucleotides: TGTGCCAGCAACCTAGCGGGGCGCTCCTACAATGAGCAGTTCTTC. Protein sequence: CASNLAGRSYNEQFF.

V is TRBV7-2 and J is TRBJ1-6, with TRBD1 as a possible D gene (5 bases). Trimming pared 4 bases from V and 7 bases from J, leaving 11 bases between. This CDR3 is built from 14 residues. In germline, CDR1 is SGHTA, CDR2 FQGNSA. The CDR3 coding sequence is TGTGCCAGCAGCTACCGGGACTTAAATTCACCCCTCCACTTT. Its translation: CASSYRDLNSPLHF.

This sequence joins TRBV6-6 and TRBJ2-5, with a tentative D call TRBD2 (6 bases). Germline assignment: CDR1 MNHNY and CDR2 SVGAGI (reference sequence). The CDR3 extends over 13 amino acids. CDR3 nucleotide sequence: TGTTCCTCGCAAGGTGGGGGGCAAGAGACCCAGTACTTC. Residues: CSSQGGGQETQYF.

The chain employs TRBV7-2 and TRBJ2-3; 11 bases are a match to TRBD1. J lost 3 bases, V lost 3 bases, and 5 bases had no gene match. The CDR3 runs to 16 residues. Germline V gives CDR1 SGHTA, CDR2 FQGNSA. This chain's CDR3 is CASSFRGTGGTDTQYF. CDR3 coding DNA: TGTGCCAGCAGCTTCAGAGGGACAGGGGGGACAGATACGCAGTATTTT.

Turning to this clonotype: This may stem from a read error, because a much larger clone lies one nucleotide away. This CDR3 is missing its conserved last phenylalanine or tryptophan, likely due to a read error. This chain connects TRBV20-1 to TRBJ1-4; D is unclear. Deletions cut 6 bases from V and 0 bases from J, with 20 bases between. The CDR3 totals 17 residues. Germline CDR1 is DFQATT and CDR2 is SNEGSKA (reference sequence). CDR3 DNA sequence: TGCAGTGCCCGTAGAAAACCGACGGTCGCAACTAATGAAAAACTGTTTTCT. Protein product: CSARRKPTVATNEKLFS.

The chain links TRBV7-8 to TRBJ2-5; TRBD1 aligns across 12 bases. Germline lookup yields CDR1 SGHVS and CDR2 FQNEAQ. This CDR3 has 16 amino acids. The CDR3 reads CVSLHRDRGRQETQYF. The CDR3, as DNA: TGTGTCAGTCTACACCGGGACAGGGGGCGCCAAGAGACCCAGTACTTC. Combining the CDR3 with reference TRBV7-8 and TRBJ2-5 gives the whole variable domain GAGVSQSPRYKVAKRGQDVALRCDPISGHVSLFWYQQALGQGPEFLTYFQNEAQLDKSGLPSDRFFAERPEGSVSTLKIQRTQQEDSAVYLCVSLHRDRGRQETQYFGPGTRLLVL.

This clonotype was seen a few times. This chain joins TRBV19 and TRBJ2-3; D is possibly TRBD2 (6 bases). CDR1 and CDR2 from the germline V gene are LNHDA and SQIVND (reference sequence). V lost 8 bases and J 7 bases, leaving 19 bases between the germline ends. The CDR3 runs 14 residues. CDR3 amino acids: CASHPGPGEYTQYF. For the CDR3, the DNA is TGTGCCAGTCACCCGGGACCGGGAGAGTATACGCAGTATTTT.

This clonotype came up many times. The chain combines TRBV4-1 with TRBJ2-5; 14 bases are a match to TRBD2. The V gene's germline CDR1 is MGHRA and CDR2 YSYEKL. The CDR3 consists of 16 residues. Unmatched junction bases numbered 5, after V lost 3 bases and J lost 5 bases. The CDR3 loop reads CASSHGLAGGYETQYF. In DNA form, the CDR3 reads TGCGCCAGCAGCCACGGACTAGCGGGGGGTTATGAGACCCAGTACTTC.

This clonotype was picked up a small number of times. V and J are TRBV28 and TRBJ2-7; TRBD1 matches 8 bases. CDR1 and CDR2 from the germline V gene are MDHEN and SYDVKM. The CDR3 runs to 15 residues. Germline trimming cut 6 bases from V and 3 bases from J; bases unmatched to any gene: 10. Written as DNA, the CDR3 is TGTGCCAGCAGACCCGGGACAGGTTCTGGCTACGAGCAGTACTTC. Protein: CASRPGTGSGYEQYF.

This clonotype was observed many times. This CDR3 reads CASRQTNTEAFF. CDR3 sequence (DNA): TGTGCCAGCCGCCAGACAAACACTGAAGCTTTCTTT. The rearrangement links TRBV7-9 to TRBJ1-1; D gene unclear. Trimming shortened V by 8 bases and J by 2 bases, and 9 bases separated the two germline ends. The V gene's germline CDR1 is SEHNR and CDR2 FQNEAQ (reference sequence). The CDR3 has 12 residues.

The chain has TRBV9 and TRBJ1-6; TRBD1 matches at 7 bases. Germline V gene lookup returns CDR1 SGDLS and CDR2 YYNGEE. CDR3 length: 14 amino acids. V lost 7 bases, J lost 5 bases, and 6 bases stayed unmatched. The CDR3 sequence is CASQGTVDNSPLHF. The CDR3 DNA sequence: TGTGCCAGCCAAGGGACAGTTGATAATTCACCCCTCCACTTT. Supplemented by reference TRBV9 and TRBJ1-6, the full variable domain reads DSGVTQTPKHLITATGQRVTLRCSPRSGDLSVYWYQQSLDQGLQFLIQYYNGEERAKGNILERFSAQQFPDLHSELNLSSLELGDSALYFCASQGTVDNSPLHFGNGTRLTVT.

The chain uses TRBV6-6 and TRBJ1-6, with D tentatively TRBD1 (5 bases). Trimming removed 6 bases at V and 13 bases at J, with 22 bases between. Germline CDR1 reads MNHNY; CDR2 reads SVGAGI (reference sequence). This CDR3 has 15 residues. The DNA for the CDR3 is TGTGCCAGCAGCCGCCTGGGAATTGAGGGGTGGCCCCTCCACTTT. This codes for CASSRLGIEGWPLHF.

This clonotype was detected ten times or more. The V and J genes are TRBV6-5 and TRBJ2-3, with D hard to call. This CDR3 has 12 residues. Germline CDR1 reads MNHEY; CDR2 reads SVGAGI. Trimming stripped 7 bases from V and 1 base from J, with 6 bases between. The CDR3 sequence: CASTPGTDTQYF. The DNA of the CDR3 is TGTGCCAGCACCCCGGGCACAGATACGCAGTATTTT.

This clonotype was seen a few times. The V gene is TRBV7-2, the J gene TRBJ1-1; D remains ambiguous. V was trimmed by 3 bases and J by 8 bases, leaving 13 bases between them. Germline V gene data show CDR1 as SGHTA and CDR2 as FQGNSA. CDR3 length equals 13 residues. The CDR3 here is CASSFVTAGEAFF. CDR3 DNA: TGTGCCAGCAGCTTCGTCACTGCCGGCGAAGCTTTCTTT. The whole variable domain, remainder taken from reference TRBV7-2 and TRBJ1-1, is GAGVSQSPSNKVTEKGKDVELRCDPISGHTALYWYRQSLGQGLEFLIYFQGNSAPDKSGLPSDRFSAERTGGSVSTLTIQRTQQEDSAVYLCASSFVTAGEAFFGQGTRLTVV.

With respect to this clonotype: A much larger clone is a single base away; this may be a read error. This chain joins TRBV19 and TRBJ2-7, with D possibly TRBD1 on 5 matching bases. Germline V lookup: CDR1 LNHDA, CDR2 SQIVND (reference sequence). The CDR3 is 14 residues long. Trimming pared 5 bases from V and 3 bases from J, leaving 14 bases between. CDR3 residues: CASSVARVFYEQYF. The CDR3, as DNA: TGTGCCAGTAGTGTTGCCAGGGTTTTCTACGAGCAGTACTTC.

This clonotype was recorded a few times. The gene calls are TRBV5-4 and TRBJ2-7, with D possibly matching TRBD1 (6 bases). Germline values: CDR1 SGHNT, CDR2 YYREEE (reference sequence). Trimming took off 4 bases at V and 2 bases at J, with 13 bases between the two ends. There are 14 residues in the CDR3. CDR3 nucleotides: TGTGCCAGCAGCGCCGGGGACACCCCCTACGAGCAGTACTTC. This gives the protein CASSAGDTPYEQYF. The full variable domain, rest sourced from reference TRBV5-4 and TRBJ2-7, is ETGVTQSPTHLIKTRGQQVTLRCSSQSGHNTVSWYQQALGQGPQFIFQYYREEENGRGNFPPRFSGLQFPNYSSELNVNALELDDSALYLCASSAGDTPYEQYFGPGTRLTVT.

This clonotype is categorized as medium-sized. V and J are TRBV7-6 and TRBJ2-1; 8 bases fit TRBD1. The CDR3 runs to 12 residues. J was trimmed by 9 bases and V by 5 bases; bases with no gene match: 3. In germline, CDR1 is SGHVS, CDR2 FNYEAQ. The CDR3 here is CASSPGGIEQFF. CDR3 in DNA: TGTGCCAGCAGCCCAGGGGGCATTGAGCAGTTCTTC.